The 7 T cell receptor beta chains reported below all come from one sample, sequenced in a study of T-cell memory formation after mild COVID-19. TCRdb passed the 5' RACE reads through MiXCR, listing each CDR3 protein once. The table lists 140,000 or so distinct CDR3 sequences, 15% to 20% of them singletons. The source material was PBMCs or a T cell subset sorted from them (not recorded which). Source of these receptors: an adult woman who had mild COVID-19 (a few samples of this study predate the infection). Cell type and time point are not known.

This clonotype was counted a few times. For the CDR3, the DNA is TGTGCCAGCAGCAAAACTAATGAAAAACTGTTTTTT. It specifies CASSKTNEKLFF. J is TRBJ1-4 and V is TRBV27; D is uncertain. This CDR3 comprises 12 residues. Trimming took off 6 bases at V and 1 base at J, with 3 bases between the two ends. Germline-derived CDR1 and CDR2 are MNHEY and SMNVEV (reference sequence).

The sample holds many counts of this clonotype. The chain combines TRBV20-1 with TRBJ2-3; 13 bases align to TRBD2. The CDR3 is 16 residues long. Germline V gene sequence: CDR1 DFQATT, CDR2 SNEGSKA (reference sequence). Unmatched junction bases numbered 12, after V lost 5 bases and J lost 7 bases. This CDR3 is CSASPTSGGASNTQYF. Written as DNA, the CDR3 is TGCAGTGCTTCCCCTACTAGCGGGGGGGCCAGTAATACGCAGTATTTT.

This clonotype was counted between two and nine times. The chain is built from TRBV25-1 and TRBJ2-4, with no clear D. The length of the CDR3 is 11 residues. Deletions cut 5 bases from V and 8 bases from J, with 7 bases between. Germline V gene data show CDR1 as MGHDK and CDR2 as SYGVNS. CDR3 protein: CASSYGDIQYF. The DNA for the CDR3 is TGTGCCAGCAGTTATGGGGACATTCAGTACTTC.

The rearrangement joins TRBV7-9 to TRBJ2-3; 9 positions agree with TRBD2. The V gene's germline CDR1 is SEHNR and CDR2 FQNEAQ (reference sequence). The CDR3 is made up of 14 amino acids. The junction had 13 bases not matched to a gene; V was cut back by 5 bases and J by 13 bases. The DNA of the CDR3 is TGTGCCAGCAGCCCGTGGTTAGCGGGAGATGAAGAGTATTTT. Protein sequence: CASSPWLAGDEEYF.

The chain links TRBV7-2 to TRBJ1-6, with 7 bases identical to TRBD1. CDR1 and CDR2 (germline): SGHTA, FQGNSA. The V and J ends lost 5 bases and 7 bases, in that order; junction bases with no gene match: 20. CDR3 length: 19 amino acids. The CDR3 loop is CASSRTGTATAGSNSPLHF. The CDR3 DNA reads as TGTGCCAGCAGCCGGACCGGGACAGCCACGGCTGGGTCAAATTCACCCCTCCACTTT.

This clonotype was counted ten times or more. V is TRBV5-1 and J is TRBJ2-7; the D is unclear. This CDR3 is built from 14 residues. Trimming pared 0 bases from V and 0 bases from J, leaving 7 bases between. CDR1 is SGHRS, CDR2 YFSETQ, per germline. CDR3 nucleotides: TGCGCCAGCAGCTTGGAACTGAGCTCCTACGAGCAGTACTTC. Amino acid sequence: CASSLELSSYEQYF.

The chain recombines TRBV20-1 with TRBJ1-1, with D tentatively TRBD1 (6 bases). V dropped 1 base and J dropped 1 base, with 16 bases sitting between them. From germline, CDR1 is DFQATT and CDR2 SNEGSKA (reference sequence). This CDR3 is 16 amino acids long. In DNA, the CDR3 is TGCAGTGCTAGAGTTTCCGGGGGCTCGGGGAACACTGAAGCTTTCTTT. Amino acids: CSARVSGGSGNTEAFF.